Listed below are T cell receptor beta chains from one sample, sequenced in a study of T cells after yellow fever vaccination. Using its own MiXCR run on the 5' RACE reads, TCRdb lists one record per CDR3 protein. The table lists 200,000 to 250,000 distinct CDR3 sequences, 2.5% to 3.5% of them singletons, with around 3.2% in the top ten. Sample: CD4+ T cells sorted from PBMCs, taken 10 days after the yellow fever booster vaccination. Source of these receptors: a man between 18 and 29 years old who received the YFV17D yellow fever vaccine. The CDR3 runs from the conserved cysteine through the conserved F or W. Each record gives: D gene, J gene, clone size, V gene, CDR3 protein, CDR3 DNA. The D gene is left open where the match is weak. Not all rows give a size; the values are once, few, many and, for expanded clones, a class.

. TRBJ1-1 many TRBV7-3 CASSLSPGMNTEAFF TGTGCCAGCAGCTTAAGTCCCGGGATGAACACTGAAGCTTTCTTT
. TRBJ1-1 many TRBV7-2 CASSLGTGYEAFF TGTGCCAGCAGCTTAGGTACAGGGTATGAAGCTTTCTTT
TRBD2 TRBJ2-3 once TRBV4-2 CASSPSLAGAGDTQYF TGTGCCAGCAGCCCGTCACTAGCGGGGGCGGGGGATACGCAGTATTTT
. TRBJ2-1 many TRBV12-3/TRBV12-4 CASSLKWGAGEQFF TGTGCCAGCAGTTTAAAGTGGGGGGCGGGTGAGCAGTTCTTC
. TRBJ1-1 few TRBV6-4 CASREVTGAEAFF TGTGCCAGCAGAGAAGTCACGGGGGCTGAAGCTTTCTTT
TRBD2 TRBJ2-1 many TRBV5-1 CASSSDWRGEQFF TGCGCCAGCAGCTCCGATTGGCGGGGGGAGCAGTTCTTC
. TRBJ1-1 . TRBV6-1 CASSERIGGAEAFF TGTGCCAGCAGTGAAAGAATCGGGGGAGCTGAAGCTTTCTTT
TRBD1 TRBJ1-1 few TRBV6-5 CASSWDRGMNTEAFF TGTGCCAGCAGTTGGGACAGGGGCATGAACACTGAAGCTTTCTTT
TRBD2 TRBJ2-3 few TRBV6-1 CASSESSGGKKDTQYF TGTGCCAGCAGTGAAAGTTCGGGGGGGAAGAAAGATACGCAGTATTTT
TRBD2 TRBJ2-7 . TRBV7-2 CASSPDRTSGAYEQYF TGTGCCAGCAGCCCAGACAGGACTAGCGGGGCATACGAGCAGTACTTC
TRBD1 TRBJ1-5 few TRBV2 CASSEDRGVQPQHF TGTGCCAGCAGTGAAGACAGGGGAGTTCAGCCCCAGCATTTT
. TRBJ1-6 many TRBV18 CASSPSGQMGLGSPLHF TGTGCCAGCTCACCCTCCGGACAGATGGGCCTGGGGTCACCCCTCCACTTT
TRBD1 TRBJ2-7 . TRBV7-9 CASSLRDSTYEQYF TGTGCCAGCAGCCTCCGGGACAGTACCTACGAGCAGTACTTC
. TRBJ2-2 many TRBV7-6 CASSLVFSGYTGELFF TGTGCCAGCAGCTTAGTTTTTAGCGGATACACCGGGGAGCTGTTTTTT
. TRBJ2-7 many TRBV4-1 CASSQARFSEQYF TGCGCCAGCAGCCAAGCGAGATTCAGCGAGCAGTACTTC
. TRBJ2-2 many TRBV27 CASSLTYTGELFF TGTGCCAGCAGTTTAACCTACACCGGGGAGCTGTTTTTT
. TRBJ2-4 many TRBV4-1 CASSQGGARGRPKNIQYF TGCGCCAGCAGCCAAGGAGGGGCCAGGGGACGACCCAAAAACATTCAGTACTTC